The 27 T cell receptor beta chains given below trace back to one sample, sequenced in a study of T-cell reconstitution after alpha-beta-depleted transplantation in children. It was with unique molecular identifiers that the TCRbeta library was prepared. One entry per CDR3 protein, called by TCRdb with MiXCR from the PCR reads. Among some 300,000 distinct CDR3 sequences listed, almost 8% were seen once. For these receptors, no antigen is known. Study conclusions and caveats: Newly generated T cells supplied most T-cell counts and diversity one year post-transplant.

The sequenced sample was peripheral blood, obtained 360 days after TCRalphabeta/CD19-depleted stem cell transplant. Receptors were obtained from a female patient under 10 years old who had a stem cell transplant for Fanconi anemia, so the T cells may come from the graft donor.

This clonotype was picked up many times. The J gene is TRBJ2-1, the V gene TRBV20-1; TRBD2 agrees at 8 bases. The junction had 10 bases not matched to a gene; V was cut back by 1 base and J by 14 bases. The V gene's germline CDR1 is DFQATT and CDR2 SNEGSKA (reference sequence). The CDR3 spans 13 residues. CDR3 nucleotide sequence: TGCAGTGCTAGAGTGACGAGCGGGGGAGTAGAGTTCTTC. Its translation: CSARVTSGGVEFF.

This clonotype appeared many times. The chain joins TRBV7-8 to TRBJ1-2; 8 bases map to TRBD1. From germline, CDR1 is SGHVS and CDR2 FQNEAQ. The CDR3 is made up of 13 amino acids. Trimming removed 5 bases from V and 8 bases from J; junction bases left unmatched: 7. The DNA of the CDR3 is TGTGCCAGCAGCCCGAGGACAGGGAGAGGCTACACCTTC. The encoded protein is CASSPRTGRGYTF.

The table lists this clonotype with many counts. CDR3 residues: CSARDGGLAGALTYEQYF. The CDR3 DNA sequence: TGCAGTGCTAGAGATGGGGGACTAGCGGGGGCCCTGACCTACGAGCAGTACTTC. V and J are TRBV20-1 and TRBJ2-7; 14 bases fit TRBD2. Germline CDR1 DFQATT, CDR2 SNEGSKA (reference sequence). Germline trimming cut 0 bases from V and 2 bases from J; bases unmatched to any gene: 9. The CDR3 has 18 amino acids.

Many counts were recorded for this clonotype. V gene TRBV20-1 combines with J gene TRBJ2-7; 15 bases fit TRBD2. The ends lost 5 bases at V and 3 bases at J; junction bases unmatched: 11. Germline V CDR1 and CDR2: DFQATT, SNEGSKA (reference sequence). This CDR3 spans 17 amino acids. CDR3 region: CSAGGLAGGQTHYEQYF. Here the CDR3 DNA reads TGCAGTGCTGGGGGACTAGCGGGGGGTCAAACCCACTACGAGCAGTACTTC.

In this sample, this clonotype turned up a few times. Here the CDR3 reads CASSRTSGFQETQYF. CDR3 DNA: TGTGCCAGCAGTAGGACTAGCGGATTTCAAGAGACCCAGTACTTC. This chain joins TRBV2 and TRBJ2-5, with TRBD2 matching 10 bases. CDR3 length equals 15 residues. The germline CDR1 and CDR2 sequences are SNHLY and FYNNEI. The V segment lost 5 bases and the J segment 2 bases; nucleotides outside the gene matches: 5.

This clonotype was observed a few times. The CDR3 coding sequence is TGTGCCAGCAGCGAGGCCGGGACGGCGGGTACTGAAGCTTTCTTT. This encodes CASSEAGTAGTEAFF. This rearrangement joins TRBV9 to TRBJ1-1; TRBD1 might be the D (5 bases). V dropped 3 bases and J dropped 5 bases, with 17 bases sitting between them. The CDR3 runs 15 residues. Germline loops: CDR1 SGDLS, CDR2 YYNGEE.

The rearrangement uses TRBV28 and TRBJ2-3; maybe TRBD2 (5 bases). The CDR3 runs to 13 residues. With 2 bases removed from V and 6 bases from J, the gap between germline ends came to 9 bases. In germline, CDR1 is MDHEN, CDR2 SYDVKM. The CDR3 sequence: CASSLPGMDTQYF. DNA for the CDR3: TGTGCCAGCAGTTTACCGGGAATGGATACGCAGTATTTT.

Ten or more counts support this clonotype. The chain combines TRBV2 with TRBJ1-1; D unclear. Germline CDR1 and CDR2: SNHLY and FYNNEI. Trimming took off 7 bases at V and 1 base at J, with 10 bases between the two ends. CDR3 length: 13 amino acids. DNA of the CDR3: TGTGCCAGCACCTTGACGGGGAACACTGAAGCTTTCTTT. This gives the protein CASTLTGNTEAFF.

This clonotype was observed a few times. V gene TRBV4-1 combines with J gene TRBJ1-1; D not resolved. CDR1 is MGHRA and CDR2 is YSYEKL in the germline V gene. The V end lost 7 bases, the J end lost 6 bases, and 12 bases lay between the germline ends. The CDR3 extends over 12 amino acids. CDR3 region: CASKSGAAEAFF. The CDR3 nucleotides read TGCGCCAGCAAGTCGGGAGCTGCTGAAGCTTTCTTT.

This clonotype came up many times. V is TRBV6-1 and J is TRBJ1-5; 8 bases line up with TRBD1. From germline, CDR1 is MNHNS and CDR2 SASEGT. The junction had 7 bases not matched to a gene; V was cut back by 6 bases and J by 9 bases. The CDR3 consists of 13 residues. In DNA, the CDR3 is TGTGCCAGCAGCCGACAGGGGAGGCGGCCCCAGCATTTT. It encodes CASSRQGRRPQHF.

This clonotype was recorded many times. The chain is built from TRBV7-9 and TRBJ2-1; D call uncertain. V lost 1 base and J lost 11, with 12 bases in between. Germline values: CDR1 SEHNR, CDR2 FQNEAQ (reference sequence). The CDR3 is made up of 13 amino acids. CDR3 sequence: CASSLGAAMKQFF. The CDR3 DNA follows: TGTGCCAGCAGCTTAGGTGCAGCCATGAAGCAGTTCTTC.

This clonotype was seen at least ten times. V gene TRBV27 combines with J gene TRBJ1-5; D not certain. V was cut by 5 bases and J by 3 bases, with 11 bases left in between. Germline V gives CDR1 MNHEY, CDR2 SMNVEV (reference sequence). The CDR3 consists of 14 residues. The CDR3 nucleotides read TGTGCCAGCAGTATGGGATTACACAATCAGCCCCAGCATTTT. Its protein is CASSMGLHNQPQHF.

The chain uses TRBV5-1 and TRBJ1-1; D gene unclear. The CDR3 is made up of 13 amino acids. Germline CDR1 and CDR2: SGHRS and YFSETQ. Deletions cut 6 bases from V and 3 bases from J, with 12 bases between. CDR3 in DNA: TGCGCCAGCACGTGGGAGGCGGACACTGAAGCTTTCTTT. This sequence encodes CASTWEADTEAFF. The whole variable domain, remainder taken from reference TRBV5-1 and TRBJ1-1, is KAGVTQTPRYLIKTRGQQVTLSCSPISGHRSVSWYQQTPGQGLQFLFEYFSETQRNKGNFPGRFSGRQFSNSRSEMNVSTLELGDSALYLCASTWEADTEAFFGQGTRLTVV.

The chain is built from TRBV11-1 and TRBJ1-1, with 7 bases aligning to TRBD1. This CDR3 region has 20 residues. The germline gives CDR1 SGHAT, CDR2 FQDESV (reference sequence). V gave up 2 bases and J gave up 0 bases; unmatched junction bases: 18. DNA for the CDR3: TGTGCCAGCAGCTTAAGCCGTCCGGGAGGGGGCCGACGGATGAACACTGAAGCTTTCTTT. It is translated as CASSLSRPGGGRRMNTEAFF.

This clonotype was detected ten times or more. The chain recombines TRBV12-3 or TRBV12-4 with TRBJ2-3; possible D gene TRBD1, 5 bases. Trimming shortened V by 8 bases and J by 3 bases, and 18 bases separated the two germline ends. CDR3 length: 15 residues. CDR3 residues: CASRNLGVSTDTQYF. In DNA, the CDR3 is TGTGCCAGCCGAAACCTAGGGGTTAGTACAGATACGCAGTATTTT.

This clonotype showed up many times. The chain carries TRBV6-5 and TRBJ2-7; possible D gene TRBD1, 6 bases. The CDR3 has 15 amino acids. The germline V and J ends were trimmed by 2 bases and 0 bases, with 11 bases remaining between them. Looked up from germline, CDR1 is MNHEY and CDR2 is SVGAGI. In nucleotides, the CDR3 is TGTGCCAGCAGTTACCTCAGGGGAAACTCCTACGAGCAGTACTTC. Translation gives CASSYLRGNSYEQYF.

The chain uses TRBV12-3 or TRBV12-4 and TRBJ2-1; 15 nucleotides agree with TRBD2. The V gene end was trimmed by 0 bases and the J gene end by 9 bases; junction bases not matched to a gene: 9. This CDR3 comprises 18 residues. This CDR3 reads CASSLALWGTSGRSEQFF. The CDR3 coding sequence is TGTGCCAGCAGTTTAGCGCTTTGGGGGACTAGCGGGAGGTCTGAGCAGTTCTTC.

This clonotype was detected ten times or more. This chain connects TRBV10-2 to TRBJ2-5; 7 nucleotides align to TRBD2. Per germline, CDR1 WSHSY and CDR2 SAAADI. Trimming at V came to 3 bases and at J to 5 bases, leaving 6 bases not matched to a gene. The CDR3 sequence is 14 residues long. The CDR3 sequence is CASSDVGGPETQYF. CDR3 nucleotide sequence: TGCGCCAGCAGTGATGTGGGAGGGCCGGAGACCCAGTACTTC.

This clonotype came up many times. The rearrangement links TRBV12-3 or TRBV12-4 to TRBJ2-3, with 7 bases matching TRBD1. With V trimmed by 5 bases and J by 5 bases, 13 bases remained unmatched. The CDR3 loop spans 16 amino acids. This chain's CDR3 is CASSARQGGIRDTQYF. The DNA of the CDR3 is TGTGCCAGCAGTGCCCGACAGGGTGGGATTCGAGATACGCAGTATTTT.

This clonotype was seen many times. This sequence joins TRBV7-6 and TRBJ2-1; D is uncertain. The germline V gene has CDR1 SGHVS and CDR2 FNYEAQ. Trimming cost V 3 bases and J 8 bases, with 5 bases left between them. There are 11 residues in the CDR3. CDR3: CASSLSDEQFF. CDR3 bases: TGTGCCAGCAGCTTGTCGGATGAGCAGTTCTTC.

This clonotype appeared many times. The chain recombines TRBV27 with TRBJ1-1; D not resolved. CDR3 length: 15 residues. Germline V gives CDR1 MNHEY, CDR2 SMNVEV (reference sequence). Trimming took 0 bases from V and 5 from J, leaving 13 bases between them. CDR3 in DNA: TGTGCCAGCAGTTTATCCACACCCGGCAGGACTGAAGCTTTCTTT. It codes for CASSLSTPGRTEAFF.

As regards this clonotype: The CDR3 end shows no conserved phenylalanine or tryptophan, and so a read error is likely. The CDR3 here is CASSLGRGMNTEAFC. The CDR3 bases are TGTGCCAGCAGCTTAGGGCGGGGGATGAACACTGAAGCTTTCTGT. The V and J genes are TRBV7-6 and TRBJ1-1; the D gene is possibly TRBD1 (5 bases). This CDR3 spans 15 amino acids. Looked up from germline, CDR1 is SGHVS and CDR2 is FNYEAQ. The V end lost 1 base, the J end lost 0 bases, and 9 bases lay between the germline ends.

On this clonotype itself: This may be a read error: a much more frequent sequence differs by one nucleotide. The chain uses TRBV5-1 and TRBJ1-2; 7 bases map to TRBD1. Germline values: CDR1 SGHRS, CDR2 YFSETQ. There are 14 residues in the CDR3. V lost 0 bases and J lost 10; bases outside the gene matches: 9. The DNA of the CDR3 is TGCGCCAGCAGCTTGGGCCAGGGACAGACCGACTACACCTTC. Its protein is CASSLGQGQTDYTF.

In its sample, this clonotype was seen a few times. The gene calls are TRBV19 and TRBJ1-1; D is unclear. The length of the CDR3 is 15 residues. Germline CDR1 and CDR2: LNHDA and SQIVND (reference sequence). The V end was cut by 1 base, the J end by 1 base, with 10 bases between. CDR3 DNA: TGTGCCAGTAGTATAGGGCCAGGATGGAACACTGAAGCTTTCTTT. This encodes CASSIGPGWNTEAFF.

At least ten counts were recorded for this clonotype. CDR3 nucleotides: TGTGCCAGCAGTTTGGGGGGTTTAGGTGGCTACACCTTC. It translates to CASSLGGLGGYTF. The chain joins TRBV12-3 or TRBV12-4 to TRBJ1-2, with D perhaps matching TRBD1 (5 bases). The V end lost 3 bases, the J end lost 7 bases, and 12 bases lay between the germline ends. The CDR3 loop spans 13 amino acids.

This clonotype was seen more than once but under ten times. The chain carries TRBV6-2 or TRBV6-3 and TRBJ2-5, with 11 bases fitting TRBD2. The CDR3 runs to 18 residues. From germline, CDR1 is MNHEY and CDR2 SVGEGT. J gave up 1 base and V 1 base, and 8 bases lay outside the gene matches. This CDR3 is CASSYLLAGAAIQETQYF. CDR3 nucleotide sequence: TGTGCCAGCAGTTACTTACTAGCGGGGGCCGCCATCCAAGAGACCCAGTACTTC.

This clonotype was counted a single time. This chain joins TRBV28 and TRBJ2-5; a weak D match, TRBD2 (5 bases). The CDR3 spans 17 residues. The germline V gene encodes CDR1 MDHEN and CDR2 SYDVKM. V was trimmed by 5 bases and J by 1 base, leaving 20 bases between them. Written as DNA, the CDR3 is TGTGCCAGCAGTCCGACCAAAGGGAGAGGGCTCCAAGAGACCCAGTACTTC. It translates to CASSPTKGRGLQETQYF.